These 11 T cell receptor beta chains originate from one sample sequenced in a study of cytomegalovirus exposure and HLA in healthy donors. Sequencing was performed with immunoSEQ multiplex PCR; in TCRdb, only in-frame clones are kept and a portion is missing. Of approximately 260,000 clones listed, roughly 86% were seen once; the top ten hold roughly 1.2%. The sequenced sample consisted of PBMCs. Receptors were obtained from a woman in her twenties or thirties in good health and CMV-seropositive.

The V call is TRBV27, the J call TRBJ2-3; the D is unclear. The V end lost 1 base, the J end lost 5 bases, and 7 bases lay between the germline ends. This CDR3 has 13 amino acids. Germline CDR1 and CDR2: MNHEY and SMNVEV (reference sequence). CDR3 residues: CASSLYPRDTQYF. CDR3 bases: TGTGCCAGCAGTTTATATCCCCGAGATACGCAGTATTTT.

CDR3 region: CATNDRETNTGELFF. The CDR3 DNA is TGTGCCACAAATGACAGGGAAACGAACACCGGGGAGCTGTTTTTT. This sequence joins TRBV15 and TRBJ2-2, with 7 bases aligning to TRBD1. CDR3 length equals 15 residues. Trimming cost V 9 bases and J 0 bases; bases outside gene matches: 7. The germline V gene has CDR1 LNHNV and CDR2 YYDKDF (reference sequence).

The chain uses TRBV28 and TRBJ2-6, with D possibly TRBD2 on 6 matching bases. V was shortened by 8 bases and J by 4 bases, with 18 bases between the two germline ends. Germline assignment: CDR1 MDHEN and CDR2 SYDVKM. This CDR3 has 16 residues. The CDR3 sequence: CASQDGTGEGANVLTF. The CDR3 DNA follows: TGTGCCAGCCAGGACGGCACGGGGGAAGGGGCCAACGTCCTGACTTTC.

The gene calls are TRBV27 and TRBJ2-5; 9 bases fit TRBD2. The CDR3 has 15 residues. After removal of 4 bases from V and 4 bases from J, the junction contained 7 bases not matched to a gene. Germline assignment: CDR1 MNHEY and CDR2 SMNVEV (reference sequence). The CDR3 DNA reads as TGTGCCAGCAGTTCCAAAGGGACTAGCAGAGAGACCCAGTACTTC. Its protein product is CASSSKGTSRETQYF.

The chain uses TRBV5-6 and TRBJ2-3; D perhaps matches TRBD1 (6 bases). The germline V and J ends were trimmed by 4 bases and 2 bases, with 11 bases remaining between them. There are 14 residues in the CDR3. Germline values: CDR1 SGHDT, CDR2 YYEEEE. CDR3 region: CASSPRQDTDTQYF. The CDR3 bases are TGTGCCAGCAGCCCGCGACAGGACACAGATACGCAGTATTTT.

The V and J genes are TRBV6-5 and TRBJ2-1; TRBD2 matches at 8 bases. The CDR3 has 14 amino acids. The trim removed 7 bases at V and 3 bases at J, leaving 5 bases unmatched. Looked up from germline, CDR1 is MNHEY and CDR2 is SVGAGI. CDR3 amino acids: CASKRGNFYNEQFF. The CDR3 nucleotides read TGTGCCAGCAAGCGGGGGAACTTCTACAATGAGCAGTTCTTC.

This clone has only a few counts. The CDR3 region has the DNA TGTGCCAGTGACAGTGTCCGCTATGGCTACACCTTC. Encoded protein: CASDSVRYGYTF. V and J are TRBV19 and TRBJ1-2; weak D call: TRBD1 (5 bases). V was shortened by 8 bases and J by 4 bases, with 11 bases between the two germline ends. This CDR3 spans 12 amino acids. From germline, CDR1 is LNHDA and CDR2 SQIVND (reference sequence).

The table lists this clone with a count of one. V gene TRBV7-7 combines with J gene TRBJ2-5, with D perhaps TRBD2 (6 bases). Germline CDR1 SSHAT, CDR2 FNYEAQ (reference sequence). V lost 5 bases to trimming and J lost 2 bases, with 18 bases between them. The CDR3 is made up of 16 amino acids. The CDR3 coding sequence is TGTGCCAGCAGCCCCGGGGGACTGGGACCGCAAGAGACCCAGTACTTC. Translating gives CASSPGGLGPQETQYF.

The rearrangement joins TRBV27 to TRBJ2-3, with 11 positions matching TRBD2. This CDR3 spans 15 amino acids. Germline lookup yields CDR1 MNHEY and CDR2 SMNVEV (reference sequence). V gave up 5 bases and J gave up 5 bases; unmatched junction bases: 6. The CDR3 DNA follows: TGTGCCAGCAGTCTACTAGCGGGAGCCGGAGATACGCAGTATTTT. This gives the protein CASSLLAGAGDTQYF.

A few counts support this clone. V gene TRBV19 combines with J gene TRBJ2-7, with a weak D call TRBD2 (5 bases). CDR1 LNHDA and CDR2 SQIVND come from the germline V gene (reference sequence). The CDR3 has 13 residues. The ends were cut back, 5 bases at V and 3 bases at J, with 11 bases in the middle. The CDR3 here is CASSQDWFYEQYF. The CDR3 DNA reads TGTGCCAGTAGTCAGGACTGGTTCTACGAGCAGTACTTC. Full variable domain (rest looked up from reference TRBV19 and TRBJ2-7): DGGITQSPKYLFRKEGQNVTLSCEQNLNHDAMYWYRQDPGQGLRLIYYSQIVNDFQKGDIAEGYSVSREKKESFPLTVTSAQKNPTAFYLCASSQDWFYEQYFGPGTRLTVT.

The rearrangement uses TRBV16 and TRBJ1-2; a weak D match, TRBD1 (6 bases). Trimming pared 0 bases from V and 2 bases from J, leaving 13 bases between. CDR1 is KGHSY, CDR2 FQNENV, per germline. The length of the CDR3 is 16 residues. Here the CDR3 reads CASSQSPGEPNYGYTF. Written as DNA, the CDR3 is TGTGCCAGCAGCCAATCTCCAGGGGAACCGAACTATGGCTACACCTTC.